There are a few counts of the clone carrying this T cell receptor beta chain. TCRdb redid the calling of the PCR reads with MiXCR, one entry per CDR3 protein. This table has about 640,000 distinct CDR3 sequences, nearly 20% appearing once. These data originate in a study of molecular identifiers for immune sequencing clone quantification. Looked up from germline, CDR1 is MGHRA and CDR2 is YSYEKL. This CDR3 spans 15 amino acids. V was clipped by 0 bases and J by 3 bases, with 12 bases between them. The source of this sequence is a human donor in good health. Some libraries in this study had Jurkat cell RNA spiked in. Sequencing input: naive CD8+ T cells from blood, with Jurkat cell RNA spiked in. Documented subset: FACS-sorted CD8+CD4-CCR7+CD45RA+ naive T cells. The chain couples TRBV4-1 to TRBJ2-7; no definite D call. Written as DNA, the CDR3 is TGCGCCAGCAGCCAAGATAGCAAGGAACTCTACGAGCAGTACTTC. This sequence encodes CASSQDSKELYEQYF.